The T cell receptor (beta chain) under discussion was sequenced for a study of blood T cell repertoires in COVID-19. The wider study: Whether acute or convalescent, the COVID-19 samples came from the United States, Italy and Spain. Sources were T cells, B-cell-depleted T cells, or PBMCs; the material itself was cDNA or gDNA.

As processed by the authors: Scientists estimated how many nucleated cells there were by amplifying reference gene primers. Produced via immunoSEQ multiplex PCR; TCRdb's table is partial and in-frame only. The V and J calls and the clone size are those of that table, but D and trimming were determined from the DNA. The sample carries about 88,000 clones, about 88% recorded once. Looked up from germline, CDR1 is SGHTA and CDR2 is FQGNSA. J was trimmed by 4 bases and V by 3 bases; bases with no gene match: 2. CDR3 length: 15 amino acids. A note on this clone: Distinct nucleotide sequences in the sample also encode this CDR3.

Sequences were obtained from peripheral blood. The chain employs TRBV7-2 and TRBJ2-1, with TRBD1 matching over 11 bases. The TCR was taken from a woman older than 75 with acute or convalescent COVID-19. The chain's CDR3 is CASSFGTGGYNEQFF. For the CDR3, the DNA is TGTGCCAGCAGCTTTGGGACAGGGGGATACAATGAGCAGTTCTTC.